This TCR beta chain is drawn from a study of shared clonotypes between healthy human individuals. Study findings and constraints: Estimated clonotype richness was generally higher in naive than memory subsets. Represented genetic and exposure-history diversity was restricted by having few donors. Non-shared clonotypes were found to have lower generation probabilities than the clonotypes that were shared by all four of the sorted-subset donors.

The V gene end was trimmed by 6 bases and the J gene end by 5 bases; junction bases not matched to a gene: 2. Looked up from germline, CDR1 is MNHEY and CDR2 is SMNVEV (reference sequence). The CDR3 extends over 13 amino acids. Comment on this clone: Antigen: not known.

Here immunoSEQ multiplex PCR was the method, and the copy in TCRdb shows in-frame clones only, minus some. The repertoire holds 950,000 to 1,200,000 clones, with roughly 77% as singletons. Sequences were obtained from memory CD4+ T cells from PBMCs. The subset here: CD45RA-negative fraction. The rearrangement joins TRBV27 to TRBJ1-5; 9 positions match TRBD1. This TCR came from a man aged 18 to 29 in good health. Some clones in this sample may be carry-over from other donors' samples. CDR3: CASSGTGHQPQHF. CDR3 sequence (DNA): TGTGCCAGCAGCGGGACAGGGCATCAGCCCCAGCATTTT.